The TCR beta chain under discussion was sequenced for a study of OX40 agonist ivuxolimab in advanced cancers. Overall study findings and caveats: Antigen specificity remained undetermined for the expanded peripheral T cells. Normalized expansion of T-cell clones was also low for some nonresponders. CD8+ T cells were the subset that, on average, had more expanded clones than CD4+. Dose levels from 0.1 to 3.0 mg/kg saw CD4+ and CD8+ blood T cells expand clonally by week 6.

A note on this clone: Its antigen is currently unknown.

The CDR3 has 15 residues. Germline V lookup: CDR1 SGHTA, CDR2 FQGNSA. With V trimmed by 3 bases and J by 0 bases, 3 bases remained unmatched. Some clones are missing from TCRdb's copy, which holds only in-frame ones; the method was immunoSEQ multiplex PCR. The data hold 55,000 to 70,000 clones, with 80% to 85% observed a single time. This specimen consisted of CD4+ or CD8+ T cells sorted from blood, obtained in a trial of the OX40 agonist ivuxolimab. This chain connects TRBV7-2 to TRBJ2-5, with TRBD1 matching 8 bases. This receptor was identified in an adult with an advanced solid tumor such as melanoma, head and neck, liver or kidney cancer. This CDR3 is CASSFDRGHQETQYF. CDR3 sequence (DNA): TGTGCCAGCAGCTTCGACAGGGGCCACCAAGAGACCCAGTACTTC. Filled out from reference TRBV7-2 and TRBJ2-5, the complete variable domain reads GAGVSQSPSNKVTEKGKDVELRCDPISGHTALYWYRQSLGQGLEFLIYFQGNSAPDKSGLPSDRFSAERTGGSVSTLTIQRTQQEDSAVYLCASSFDRGHQETQYFGPGTRLLVL.